This TCR beta chain comes out of a study of beta chain features in type 1 diabetes. Every isolated RNA sample was fully reverse transcribed, so sequencing captured expressed TCRB transcripts. Sequencing used immunoSEQ multiplex PCR; TCRdb keeps in-frame clones, though not all of them. This table has some 150,000 clones, 6.9% appearing once. Trimming pared 4 bases from V and 3 bases from J, leaving 9 bases between. The CDR3 consists of 13 residues. CDR1 and CDR2 (germline): SGHTA, FQGTGA. This clone was observed a handful of times. The V gene is TRBV7-3, the J gene TRBJ1-1; D is ambiguous. This TCR was recovered from a woman in her twenties or thirties in good health. The specimen sequenced was central memory CD4+ T cells from blood. CDR3 nucleotides: TGTGCCAGCAGCTCCTCCTCTCACACTGAAGCTTTCTTT. This codes for CASSSSSHTEAFF.